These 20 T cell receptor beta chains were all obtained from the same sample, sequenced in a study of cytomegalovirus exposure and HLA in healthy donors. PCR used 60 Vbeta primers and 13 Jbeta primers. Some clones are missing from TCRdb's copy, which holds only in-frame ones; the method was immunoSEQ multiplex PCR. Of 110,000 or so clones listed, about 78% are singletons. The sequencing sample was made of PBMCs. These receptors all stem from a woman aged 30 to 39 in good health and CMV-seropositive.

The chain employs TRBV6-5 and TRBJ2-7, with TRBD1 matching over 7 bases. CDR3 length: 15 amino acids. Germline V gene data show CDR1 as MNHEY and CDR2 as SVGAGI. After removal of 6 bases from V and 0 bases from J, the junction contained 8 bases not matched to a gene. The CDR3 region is CASSRRTGSSYEQYF. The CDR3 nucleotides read TGTGCCAGCAGCCGTCGGACAGGTTCCTCCTACGAGCAGTACTTC.

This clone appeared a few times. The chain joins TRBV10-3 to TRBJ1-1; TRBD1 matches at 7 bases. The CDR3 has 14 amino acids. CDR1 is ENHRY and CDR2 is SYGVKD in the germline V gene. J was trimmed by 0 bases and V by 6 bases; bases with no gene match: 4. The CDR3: CAIREGTVNTEAFF. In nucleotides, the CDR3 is TGTGCCATCAGAGAAGGGACAGTGAACACTGAAGCTTTCTTT.

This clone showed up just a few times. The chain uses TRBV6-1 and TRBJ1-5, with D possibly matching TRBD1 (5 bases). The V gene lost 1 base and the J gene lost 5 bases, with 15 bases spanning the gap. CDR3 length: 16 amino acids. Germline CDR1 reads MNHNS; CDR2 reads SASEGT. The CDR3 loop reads CASSEDAGRGDQPQHF. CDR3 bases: TGTGCCAGCAGTGAAGATGCGGGGAGGGGTGATCAGCCCCAGCATTTT.

For the CDR3, the DNA is TGCGCCAGCAGCTCCCCCGGACAGGGGGGCACAGATACGCAGTATTTT. It translates to CASSSPGQGGTDTQYF. The chain joins TRBV5-1 to TRBJ2-3; 10 nucleotides align to TRBD1. This CDR3 is 16 amino acids long. Germline assignment: CDR1 SGHRS and CDR2 YFSETQ. V lost 3 bases, J lost 1 base, and 5 bases stayed unmatched.

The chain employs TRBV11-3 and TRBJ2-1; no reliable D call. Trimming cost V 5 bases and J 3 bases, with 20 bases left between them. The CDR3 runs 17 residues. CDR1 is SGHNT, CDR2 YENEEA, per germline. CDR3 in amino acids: CASSAQQHNTYYNEQFF. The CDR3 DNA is TGTGCCAGCAGCGCCCAACAGCACAATACCTACTACAATGAGCAGTTCTTC.

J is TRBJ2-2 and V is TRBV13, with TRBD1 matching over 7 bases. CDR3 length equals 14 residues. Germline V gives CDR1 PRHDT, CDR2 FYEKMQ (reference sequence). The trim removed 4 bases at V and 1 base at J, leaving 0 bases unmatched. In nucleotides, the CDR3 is TGTGCCAGCAGCTACAGGGGGAACACCGGGGAGCTGTTTTTT. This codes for CASSYRGNTGELFF.

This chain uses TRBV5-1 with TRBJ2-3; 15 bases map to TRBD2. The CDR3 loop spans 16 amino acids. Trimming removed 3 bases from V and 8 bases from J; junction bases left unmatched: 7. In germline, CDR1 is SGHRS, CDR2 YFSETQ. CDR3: CASSSGLAGGLGTQYF. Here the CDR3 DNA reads TGCGCCAGCAGCTCCGGACTAGCGGGGGGGCTTGGTACGCAGTATTTT.

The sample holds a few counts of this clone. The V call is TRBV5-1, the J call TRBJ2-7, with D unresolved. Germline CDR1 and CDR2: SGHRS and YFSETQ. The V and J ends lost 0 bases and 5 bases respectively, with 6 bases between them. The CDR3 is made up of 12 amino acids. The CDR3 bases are TGCGCCAGCAGCTTGGTCCTTGACGAGCAGTACTTC. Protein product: CASSLVLDEQYF.

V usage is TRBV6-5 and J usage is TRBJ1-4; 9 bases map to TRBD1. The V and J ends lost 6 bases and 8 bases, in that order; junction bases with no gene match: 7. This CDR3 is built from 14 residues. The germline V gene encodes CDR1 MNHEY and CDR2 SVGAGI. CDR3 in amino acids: CASRDTGGEEKLFF. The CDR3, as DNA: TGTGCCAGCAGAGATACAGGGGGCGAAGAAAAACTGTTTTTT.

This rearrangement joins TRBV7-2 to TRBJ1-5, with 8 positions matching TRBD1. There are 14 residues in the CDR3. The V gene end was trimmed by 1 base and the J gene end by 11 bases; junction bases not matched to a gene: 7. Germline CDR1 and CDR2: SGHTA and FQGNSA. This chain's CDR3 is CASSLGGTGSSQHF. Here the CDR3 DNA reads TGTGCCAGCAGCTTAGGGGGGACAGGTAGTTCCCAGCATTTT.

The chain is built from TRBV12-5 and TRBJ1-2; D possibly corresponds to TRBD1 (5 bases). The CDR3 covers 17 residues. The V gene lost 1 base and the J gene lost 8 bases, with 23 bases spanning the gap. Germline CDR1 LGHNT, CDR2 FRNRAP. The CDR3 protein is CASGLAQGASPSKGYTF. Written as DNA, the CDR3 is TGTGCTAGTGGTTTGGCCCAGGGTGCTTCCCCTTCTAAGGGCTACACCTTC.

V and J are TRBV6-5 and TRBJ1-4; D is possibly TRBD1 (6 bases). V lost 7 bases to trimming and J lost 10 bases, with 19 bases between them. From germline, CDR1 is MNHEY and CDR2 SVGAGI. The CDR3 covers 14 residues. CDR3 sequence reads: CASTEGGAEGKLFF. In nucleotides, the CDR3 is TGTGCCAGCACCGAAGGGGGAGCTGAGGGAAAACTGTTTTTT.

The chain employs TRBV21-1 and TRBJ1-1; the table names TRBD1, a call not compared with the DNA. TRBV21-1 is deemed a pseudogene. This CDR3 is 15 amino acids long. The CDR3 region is CASSTDRGLGDGAFF. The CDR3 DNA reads TGTGCCAGCAGCACGGACAGGGGGCTTGGCGACGGAGCTTTCTTT.

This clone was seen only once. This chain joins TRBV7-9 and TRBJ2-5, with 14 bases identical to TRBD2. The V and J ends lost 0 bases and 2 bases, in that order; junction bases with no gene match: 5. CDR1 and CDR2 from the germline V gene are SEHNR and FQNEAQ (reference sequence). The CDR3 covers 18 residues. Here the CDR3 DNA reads TGTGCCAGCAGCTTAGCAGGACTAGCGGGGGGAATTCAAGAGACCCAGTACTTC. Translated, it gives CASSLAGLAGGIQETQYF.

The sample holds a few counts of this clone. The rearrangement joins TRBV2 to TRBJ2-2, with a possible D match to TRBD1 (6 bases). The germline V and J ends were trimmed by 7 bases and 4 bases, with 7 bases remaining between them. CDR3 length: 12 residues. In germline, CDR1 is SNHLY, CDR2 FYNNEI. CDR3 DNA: TGTGCCAGCACAGGGGCCACCGGGGAGCTGTTTTTT. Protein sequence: CASTGATGELFF.

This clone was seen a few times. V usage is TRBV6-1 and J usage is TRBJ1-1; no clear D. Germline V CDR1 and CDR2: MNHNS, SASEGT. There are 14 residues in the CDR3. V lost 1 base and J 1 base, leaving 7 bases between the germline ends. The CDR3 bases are TGTGCCAGCAGTGAAGTAGGCGGGAACACTGAAGCTTTCTTT. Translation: CASSEVGGNTEAFF.

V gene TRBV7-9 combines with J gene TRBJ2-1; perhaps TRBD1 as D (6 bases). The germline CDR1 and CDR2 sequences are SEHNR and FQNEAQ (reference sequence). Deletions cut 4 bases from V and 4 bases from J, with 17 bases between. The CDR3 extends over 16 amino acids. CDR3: CASSSWVGGPYNEQFF. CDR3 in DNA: TGTGCCAGCAGCTCCTGGGTAGGGGGACCATACAATGAGCAGTTCTTC.

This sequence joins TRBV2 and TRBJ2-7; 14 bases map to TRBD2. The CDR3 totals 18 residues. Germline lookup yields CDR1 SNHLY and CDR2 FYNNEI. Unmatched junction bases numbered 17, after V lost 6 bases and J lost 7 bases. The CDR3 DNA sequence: TGTGCCAGCAGGCTCGGGACTAGCGGGAGTTTTAGTTTTTTGGAGCAGTACTTC. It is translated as CASRLGTSGSFSFLEQYF.

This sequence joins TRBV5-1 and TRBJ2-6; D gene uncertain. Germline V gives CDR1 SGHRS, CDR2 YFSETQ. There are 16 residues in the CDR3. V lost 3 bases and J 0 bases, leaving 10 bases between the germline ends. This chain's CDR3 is CASSSHATSGANVLTF. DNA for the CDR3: TGCGCCAGCAGCTCCCACGCTACCTCTGGGGCCAACGTCCTGACTTTC.

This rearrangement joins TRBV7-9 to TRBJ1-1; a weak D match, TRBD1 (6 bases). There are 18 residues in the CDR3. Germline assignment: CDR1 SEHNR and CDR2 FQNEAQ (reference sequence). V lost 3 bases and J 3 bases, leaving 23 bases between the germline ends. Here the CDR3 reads CASSFPIGGWGTDTEAFF. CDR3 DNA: TGTGCCAGCAGCTTCCCTATAGGGGGATGGGGTACGGACACTGAAGCTTTCTTT. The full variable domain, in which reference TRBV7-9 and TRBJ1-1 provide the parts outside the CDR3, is DTGVSQNPRHKITKRGQNVTFRCDPISEHNRLYWYRQTLGQGPEFLTYFQNEAQLEKSRLLSDRFSAERPKGSFSTLEIQRTEQGDSAMYLCASSFPIGGWGTDTEAFFGQGTRLTVV.